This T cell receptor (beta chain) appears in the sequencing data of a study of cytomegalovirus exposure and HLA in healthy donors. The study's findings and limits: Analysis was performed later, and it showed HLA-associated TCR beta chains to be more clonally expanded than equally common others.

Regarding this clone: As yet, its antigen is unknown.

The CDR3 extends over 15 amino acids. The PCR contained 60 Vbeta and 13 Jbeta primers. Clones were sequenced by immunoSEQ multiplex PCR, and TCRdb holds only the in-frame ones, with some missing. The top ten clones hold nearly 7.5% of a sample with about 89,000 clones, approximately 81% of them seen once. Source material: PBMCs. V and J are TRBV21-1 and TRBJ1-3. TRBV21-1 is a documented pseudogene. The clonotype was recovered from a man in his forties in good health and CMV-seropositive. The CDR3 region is CASSKEGGAGNTIYF. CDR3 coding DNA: TGTGCCAGCAGCAAAGAGGGGGGGGCCGGAAACACCATATATTTT.